The rows below give T cell receptor beta chains drawn from one sample of a study of graft-versus-host responses after intestinal transplantation. The method was immunoSEQ multiplex PCR; TCRdb's version includes in-frame clones alone and lacks a portion of them. In the table there are 12,000 to 15,000 clones, roughly a third of which are singletons. This specimen consisted of alloreactive CD4+ T cells from a mixed lymphocyte reaction culture, obtained before intestinal transplant. Receptor source: a human patient who received an intestinal transplant. CDR3s include the opening cysteine and the closing phenylalanine or tryptophan. Fields, in order: clone size, V gene, J gene, D gene, CDR3 DNA, CDR3 protein. D genes are given only for firm matches. Clone size is given for some rows only: seen once, a few or many times, or a class if the clone is expanded.

>NA|TRBV18|TRBJ1-1|NA
TGTGCCAGCTCACCGGTCGCTGGCACTGAAGCTTTCTTT
CASSPVAGTEAFF
>NA|TRBV6-1|TRBJ1-1|TRBD1
TGTGCCAGCACCTTGGACAGGGTGAACACTGAAGCTTTCTTT
CASTLDRVNTEAFF
>few|TRBV5-1|TRBJ2-3|NA
TGCGCCAGCAGTCGAGGGGGGCCCACAGATACGCAGTATTTT
CASSRGGPTDTQYF
>NA|TRBV5-7|TRBJ2-7|TRBD2
TGTGCCAGCAGCTTTCGGTCAACTAGCGGCTTGAGATCCGAGCAGTACTTC
CASSFRSTSGLRSEQYF
>few|TRBV6-5|TRBJ1-1|NA
TGTGCCAGCAGTGACTGGGCGGTCCCCAACCAAGCTTTCTTT
CASSDWAVPNQAFF
>few|TRBV5-8|TRBJ2-5|NA
TGTGCCAGCAGCTTGGACAGGATGCGGGGAGAGACCCAGTACTTC
CASSLDRMRGETQYF
>few|TRBV19|TRBJ2-5|TRBD2
TGTGCCAGTCGAGCCGGGAGGGCCGGGGAGACCCAGTACTTC
CASRAGRAGETQYF
>NA|TRBV7-8|TRBJ1-3|NA
TGTGCCAGCAGCCCCCGTGGAAACACCATATATTTT
CASSPRGNTIYF
>NA|TRBV5-4|TRBJ2-1|TRBD2
TGTGCCAGCAGCTTACCGGGACTAGCGGGTGTCCTCTCCTACAATGAGCAGTTCTTC
CASSLPGLAGVLSYNEQFF
>NA|TRBV19|TRBJ2-7|NA
TGTGCCAGTAGTATGGCCCCGATCAGGGGCCCCTTGTCCTACGAGCAGTACTTC
CASSMAPIRGPLSYEQYF
>NA|TRBV5-8|TRBJ2-7|NA
TGTGCCAGCAGCTTGTGGGCGGGGAACGAGCAGTACTTC
CASSLWAGNEQYF
>NA|TRBV28|TRBJ2-1|TRBD2
TGTGCCAGCAGGGAGGGAGGGCCAAAATACAATGAGCAGTTCTTC
CASREGGPKYNEQFF
>NA|TRBV2|TRBJ1-1|NA
TGTGCCAGCAGTCAAAACTTGGGGGGCACTGAAGCTTTCTTT
CASSQNLGGTEAFF
>medium-sized|TRBV27|TRBJ2-1|TRBD2
TGTGCCAGCAGTTTACTAGCGGGGCACAATGAGCAGTTCTTC
CASSLLAGHNEQFF
>NA|TRBV5-1|TRBJ2-4|TRBD2
TGCGCCAGCAGCCCCTGGGGGGGACTAGCGGGAGACAACGACAAAAACATTCAGTACTTC
CASSPWGGLAGDNDKNIQYF